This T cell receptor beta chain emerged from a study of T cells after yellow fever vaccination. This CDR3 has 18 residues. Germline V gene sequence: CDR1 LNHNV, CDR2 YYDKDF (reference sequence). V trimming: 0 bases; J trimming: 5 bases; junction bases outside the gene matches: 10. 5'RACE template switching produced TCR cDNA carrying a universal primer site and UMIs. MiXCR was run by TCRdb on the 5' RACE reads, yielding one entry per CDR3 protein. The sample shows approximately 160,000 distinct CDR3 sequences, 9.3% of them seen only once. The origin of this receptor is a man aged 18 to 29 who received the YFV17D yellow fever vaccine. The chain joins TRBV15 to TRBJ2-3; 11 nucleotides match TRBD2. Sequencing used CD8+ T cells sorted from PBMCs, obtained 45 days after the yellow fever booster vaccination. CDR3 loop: CATSRERFSGGAVDTQYF. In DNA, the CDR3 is TGTGCCACCAGCAGAGAACGTTTTAGCGGGGGGGCCGTAGATACGCAGTATTTT.